The text below deals with one T cell receptor (beta chain). Its antigen is still unknown. There are no base qualities to consult, and no much larger clone falls within one base. From cysteine to phenylalanine, the CDR3 is 16 amino acids long. Only the CDR3 portion is preserved as DNA: 48 bases, with reading frame beginning at the first base. CDR1 MNHEY and CDR2 SVGEGT are derived from the germline V gene. V was cut back by 0 bases and J by 0 bases, leaving a gap of 9 bases between them. TCRbeta CDR3 regions were amplified from genomic DNA using the immunoSEQ Assay, a bias-controlled multiplex PCR. As for the original processing: The number of nucleated cells in each sample was estimated from the amplification of reference gene primers within the assay. To quantify the absolute abundance of each unique TCRbeta CDR3 rearrangement, sequence reads were collapsed and filtered. For each sample, productive Simpson clonality was calculated as the square root of Simpson's diversity index over productive rearrangements. Entries here come from immuneACCESS through TCRdb and include only in-frame sequences with V and J called. Some clones fail to appear in such tables; in the studies checked, an unresolved V gene covers under half of the shortfall, and the cause of the remainder is unknown. V, J and clone size are those of that table, while D and trimming were read from the DNA. The sample table holds some 250,000 clones, of which just under 90% were seen once. Of the sample, less than 4.5% falls within the top ten clones.

Enrolling through a virtual design, the prospective study's participants ranged in age from roughly 18 to 90 years and lived across 24 United States geographic areas. In the prospective study, cohorts were assigned on the basis of participant-reported clinical history obtained from a screening survey and a study questionnaire. In the prospective study, whole blood, serum and a nasopharyngeal or oropharyngeal swab were collected from each participant by mobile phlebotomists. Participants in the prospective study had the option to provide additional blood draws and questionnaires over a roughly 2-month period. Prospective study blood samples were shipped either frozen or at room temperature before DNA extraction. This sample is drawn from a study of blood T cell repertoires in COVID-19 (dated by TCRdb to the early 2020s). The study in broad terms: Samples covering the acute and convalescent phases of COVID-19 were provided by collaborators in the United States, Italy and Spain. The material from the prospective study consisted of cDNA or gDNA derived from T cells, B-cell-depleted T cells, or PBMCs. Subjects who had been exposed to COVID-19, were actively infected with it, or had recovered from it provided the deeply sampled blood TCRbeta repertoires that made up the dataset. A freely available public database, intended as a resource for researchers studying the immune response to SARS-CoV-2, is where the repertoires were released. The samples were drawn from the first 160 participants of the ongoing ImmuneRACE study and from under 1,500 subjects provided by 6 global collaborators. A de-identified subject ID, COVID-19 status, age in years and sex were almost always included in the sample metadata. Where available, HLA class I and class II types were taken from metadata supplied by the sample provider and were not determined by assay-based typing.

The full study reports these points: The quantity of clinical and demographic metadata differed by source and by participant and was supplied without curation.

The chain couples TRBV6-2 or TRBV6-3 to TRBJ2-1; TRBD2 could be the D gene, as 6 bases match. Sequencing used PBMCs or T cells enriched from blood (not recorded which). This clonotype was sampled from a woman aged 25 to 39 with acute COVID-19. The CDR3 region reads CASSYSPGLSYNEQFF. The DNA sequence is as follows: TGTGCCAGCAGTTACTCTCCGGGACTCTCCTACAATGAGCAGTTCTTC.